This section outlines one TCR beta chain sequence together with its context. This record comes from a study of shared clonotypes between healthy human individuals. Study background: Sampling drew on donors who were a couple of women and three men aged 18 to 49.

Assay: immunoSEQ multiplex PCR; the TCRdb copy retains only in-frame clones and omits some. The sample lists 600,000 to 700,000 clones, around 78% seen once, with around 2% in the top ten. The sequence was obtained from a woman aged 25 to 39 in good health. The material sequenced was memory CD4+ T cells sorted from blood. The subset here: CD45RA-negative fraction.

CDR3 nucleotides: TGTGCCAGCAGTTACTCGAAACAGCAGCCCTACGAGCAGTACTTC. Translating it yields CASSYSKQQPYEQYF. The chain has TRBV6-5 and TRBJ2-5; D uncertain. Gene TRBJ2-7 matches the end of the DNA better, so the J call may be wrong. The CDR3 extends over 15 amino acids. Germline V gives CDR1 MNHEY, CDR2 SVGAGI.